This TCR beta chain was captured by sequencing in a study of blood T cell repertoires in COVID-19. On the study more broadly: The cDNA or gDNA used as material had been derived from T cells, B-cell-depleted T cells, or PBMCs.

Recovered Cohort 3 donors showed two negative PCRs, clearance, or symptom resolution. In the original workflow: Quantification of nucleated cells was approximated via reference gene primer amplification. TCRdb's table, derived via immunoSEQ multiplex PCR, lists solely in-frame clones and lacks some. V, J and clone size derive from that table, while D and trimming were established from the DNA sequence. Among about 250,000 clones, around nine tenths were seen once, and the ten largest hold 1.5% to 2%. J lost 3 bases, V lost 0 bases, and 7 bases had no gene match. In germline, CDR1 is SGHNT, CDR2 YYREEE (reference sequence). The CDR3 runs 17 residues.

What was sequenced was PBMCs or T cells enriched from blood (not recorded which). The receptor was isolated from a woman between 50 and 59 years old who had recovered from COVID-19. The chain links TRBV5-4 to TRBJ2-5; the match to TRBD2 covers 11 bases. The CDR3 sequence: CASSLELAGVREETQYF. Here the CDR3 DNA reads TGTGCCAGCAGCTTGGAACTAGCGGGAGTTAGGGAAGAGACCCAGTACTTC.